The 13 T cell receptor beta chains in this list originate from one sample, sequenced in a study of cytomegalovirus exposure and HLA in healthy donors. The PCR made use of 60 Vbeta and 13 Jbeta primers. Sequencing used immunoSEQ multiplex PCR; TCRdb keeps in-frame clones, though not all of them. The profile shows 150,000 to 200,000 clones, roughly four fifths of them singletons. The material sequenced was PBMCs. Receptors originate from a man between 40 and 49 years old in good health and CMV-seronegative.

The chain recombines TRBV27 with TRBJ2-5; perhaps TRBD2 as D (6 bases). V was trimmed by 5 bases and J by 1 base, leaving 8 bases between them. This CDR3 is built from 13 residues. CDR1 and CDR2 from the germline V gene are MNHEY and SMNVEV (reference sequence). The CDR3 spells CASSKEGQETQYF. The CDR3 coding sequence is TGTGCCAGCAGTAAGGAGGGCCAAGAGACCCAGTACTTC.

The J gene is TRBJ2-5, the V gene TRBV10-2; TRBD1 might be the D (8 bases). The assigned J gene may be wrong: the sequence end matches TRBJ2-7 better. CDR3 length: 14 amino acids. In germline, CDR1 is WSHSY, CDR2 SAAADI. CDR3 loop: CASGKDREGNEQYF. The CDR3 DNA follows: TGCGCCAGCGGGAAGGACAGGGAGGGGAACGAGCAGTACTTC.

This chain's CDR3 is CAWSPTGGNQPQHF. The CDR3 DNA is TGTGCCTGGAGTCCGACAGGGGGGAATCAGCCCCAGCATTTT. The gene calls are TRBV30 and TRBJ1-5; 9 bases line up with TRBD1. Trimming cost V 2 bases and J 4 bases; bases outside gene matches: 3. The germline gives CDR1 GTSNPN, CDR2 SVGIG (reference sequence). The CDR3 extends over 14 amino acids. The variable domain in full, completed from reference TRBV30 and TRBJ1-5, reads SQTIHQWPATLVQPVGSPLSLECTVEGTSNPNLYWYRQAAGRGLQLLFYSVGIGQISSEVPQNLSASRPQDRQFILSSKKLLLSDSGFYLCAWSPTGGNQPQHFGDGTRLSIL.

V gene TRBV7-8 combines with J gene TRBJ2-7; 8 bases fit TRBD1. Germline V gene sequence: CDR1 SGHVS, CDR2 FQNEAQ. J was trimmed by 0 bases and V by 5 bases; bases with no gene match: 3. This CDR3 comprises 14 residues. CDR3 bases: TGTGCCAGCAGCGGCGACAGGGGCTCCTACGAGCAGTACTTC. Translation: CASSGDRGSYEQYF. Looking up the rest from reference TRBV7-8 and TRBJ2-7 gives the full variable domain: GAGVSQSPRYKVAKRGQDVALRCDPISGHVSLFWYQQALGQGPEFLTYFQNEAQLDKSGLPSDRFFAERPEGSVSTLKIQRTQQEDSAVYLCASSGDRGSYEQYFGPGTRLTVT.

The DNA for the CDR3 is TGTGCCAGCAGGGGACAGGGGGACAATGAGCAGTTCTTC. This encodes CASRGQGDNEQFF. The rearrangement uses TRBV5-4 and TRBJ2-1; the match to TRBD1 covers 11 bases. The CDR3 length is 13 residues. Trimming took 5 bases from V and 5 from J; bases not matched to a gene: 0. CDR1 is SGHNT, CDR2 YYREEE, per germline (reference sequence). The complete variable domain, with remaining parts taken from reference TRBV5-4 and TRBJ2-1, reads ETGVTQSPTHLIKTRGQQVTLRCSSQSGHNTVSWYQQALGQGPQFIFQYYREEENGRGNFPPRFSGLQFPNYSSELNVNALELDDSALYLCASRGQGDNEQFFGPGTRLTVL.

V usage is TRBV2 and J usage is TRBJ1-1; 7 positions agree with TRBD1. Germline V gene lookup returns CDR1 SNHLY and CDR2 FYNNEI. The CDR3 totals 15 residues. V shed 6 bases, J shed 5 bases, and the junction held 12 bases outside the gene matches. CDR3 loop: CASSGTVWVQTEAFF. Written as DNA, the CDR3 is TGTGCCAGCAGCGGGACAGTTTGGGTACAGACTGAAGCTTTCTTT.

The chain links TRBV11-2 to TRBJ1-4; D uncertain. Trimming shortened V by 0 bases and J by 5 bases, and 7 bases separated the two germline ends. CDR3 length: 14 amino acids. CDR1 and CDR2 (germline): SGHAT, FQNNGV. CDR3 in amino acids: CASSLDVRNEKLFF. The DNA for the CDR3 is TGTGCCAGCAGCTTAGACGTCAGGAATGAAAAACTGTTTTTT.

The chain has TRBV6-4 and TRBJ1-1, with a weak D call TRBD1 (5 bases). V lost 5 bases and J 10 bases, leaving 14 bases between the germline ends. This CDR3 comprises 12 residues. CDR1 MRHNA and CDR2 SNTAGT come from the germline V gene. The CDR3 DNA is TGTGCCAGCAGTTTGGTGGGGCTCAGAGCTTTCTTT. It codes for CASSLVGLRAFF.

The genes are TRBV7-9 and TRBJ1-5; 7 nucleotides align to TRBD1. With V trimmed by 1 base and J by 4 bases, 7 bases remained unmatched. The germline CDR1 and CDR2 sequences are SEHNR and FQNEAQ (reference sequence). CDR3 length equals 16 residues. CDR3 bases: TGTGCCAGCAGCTTAGTAGGGGGACAGAGAAATCAGCCCCAGCATTTT. Translated, it gives CASSLVGGQRNQPQHF.

The chain couples TRBV9 to TRBJ1-2; 9 bases are a match to TRBD1. Germline CDR1 and CDR2: SGDLS and YYNGEE. The V gene end was trimmed by 2 bases and the J gene end by 6 bases; junction bases not matched to a gene: 14. This CDR3 contains 17 residues. This CDR3 reads CASSVNQVTGTGNGYTF. Here the CDR3 DNA reads TGTGCCAGCAGCGTTAACCAAGTCACCGGGACAGGGAATGGCTACACCTTC.

The V gene is TRBV5-1, the J gene TRBJ2-2, with TRBD1 identical over 8 bases. Per the germline V gene, CDR1 is SGHRS and CDR2 is YFSETQ. The CDR3 has 15 amino acids. With V trimmed by 5 bases and J by 3 bases, 6 bases remained unmatched. CDR3 sequence (DNA): TGCGCCAGCAGAAAGACAGGGGTCGACACCGGGGAGCTGTTTTTT. This gives the protein CASRKTGVDTGELFF. The variable domain in full, with the rest retrieved from reference TRBV5-1 and TRBJ2-2, is KAGVTQTPRYLIKTRGQQVTLSCSPISGHRSVSWYQQTPGQGLQFLFEYFSETQRNKGNFPGRFSGRQFSNSRSEMNVSTLELGDSALYLCASRKTGVDTGELFFGEGSRLTVL.

This chain connects TRBV7-2 to TRBJ2-3; D possibly corresponds to TRBD1 (5 bases). This CDR3 is 16 amino acids long. V lost 1 base, J lost 0 bases, and 11 bases lay in between. The germline CDR1 and CDR2 sequences are SGHTA and FQGNSA. In nucleotides, the CDR3 is TGTGCCAGCAGCTTAGTGGGTCAGGGCAGCACAGATACGCAGTATTTT. Residues: CASSLVGQGSTDTQYF.

The chain carries TRBV4-1 and TRBJ2-5, with a weak D call TRBD2 (5 bases). The CDR3 runs to 12 residues. Trimming pared 2 bases from V and 4 bases from J, leaving 5 bases between. CDR1 and CDR2 (germline): MGHRA, YSYEKL. DNA of the CDR3: TGCGCCAGCAGCCAACGGGGAGAGACCCAGTACTTC. It encodes CASSQRGETQYF.